Listed below are T cell receptor beta chains from one sample, sequenced in a study of shared clonotypes between healthy human individuals. Method: immunoSEQ multiplex PCR; TCRdb's copy keeps in-frame clones and lacks some. The sample gives over 700,000 clones, about two thirds of which show up once; less than 2% is in the top ten. Sequencing was carried out using memory CD4+ T cells sorted from blood. All receptors come from a woman aged 25 to 39 in good health. CDR3s include the opening cysteine and the closing phenylalanine or tryptophan. The D gene is left open where the match is weak. The listing skips clone size in some rows; elsewhere it reads once, few, many or a size class.

TRBV7-2	.	TRBJ2-7	.	CASSLGAGTSYEQYF	TGTGCCAGCAGCCTCGGGGCGGGCACCTCCTACGAGCAGTACTTC
TRBV14	TRBD1	TRBJ1-1	once	CASSPDRGLLVVPEAFF	TGTGCCAGCAGCCCGGACAGGGGGCTATTAGTCGTCCCTGAAGCTTTCTTT
TRBV2	TRBD2	TRBJ2-3	.	CASSGLAGVFGTDTQYF	TGTGCCAGCAGTGGACTAGCGGGAGTTTTTGGTACAGATACGCAGTATTTT
TRBV6-5	.	TRBJ2-7	.	CASSSRVNLDEQYF	TGTGCCAGCAGTAGTAGGGTGAATCTCGACGAGCAGTACTTC
TRBV20-1	.	TRBJ1-2	.	CSAQDSGYTF	TGCAGTGCTCAAGACTCTGGCTACACCTTC
TRBV27	TRBD1	TRBJ2-7	.	CASSLIMPGQGARDEQYF	TGTGCCAGCAGCCTGATTATGCCGGGACAGGGGGCGCGGGACGAGCAGTACTTC
TRBV14	.	TRBJ2-7	.	CASSQLYPQGKKTYEQYF	TGTGCCAGCAGCCAATTATATCCCCAGGGGAAGAAGACCTACGAGCAGTACTTC
TRBV5-1	TRBD2	TRBJ2-5	.	CASSLDLAGAETQYF	TGCGCCAGCAGCTTGGATCTAGCGGGAGCAGAGACCCAGTACTTC
TRBV4-1	.	TRBJ2-3	few	CASSQGRSAPGTDTQYF	TGCGCCAGCAGCCAAGGGCGAAGCGCCCCAGGTACAGATACGCAGTATTTT
TRBV6-6	.	TRBJ2-1	once	CASSKTDEQFF	TGTGCCAGCAGTAAGACAGATGAGCAGTTCTTC
TRBV4-1	.	TRBJ2-5	.	CASSLDWTARETQYF	TGCGCCAGCAGCCTCGATTGGACAGCCAGAGAGACCCAGTACTTC
TRBV6-5	TRBD1	TRBJ2-2	.	CASSYSGQSYGELFF	TGTGCCAGCAGTTACTCGGGACAGAGTTACGGGGAGCTGTTTTTT
TRBV9	.	TRBJ2-2	.	CASSVGAPVSAGELFF	TGTGCCAGCAGCGTAGGGGCTCCGGTAAGCGCCGGGGAGCTGTTTTTT
TRBV28	.	TRBJ1-3	.	CASSLFASSGNTIYF	TGTGCCAGCAGTTTATTCGCAAGTTCCGGAAACACCATATATTTT
TRBV6-6	TRBD2	TRBJ2-7	.	CASGGGRGFYEQYF	TGTGCCAGCGGGGGCGGGAGGGGTTTCTACGAGCAGTACTTC
TRBV11-2	.	TRBJ2-1	.	CASSLGEASLNEQFF	TGTGCCAGCAGCTTAGGGGAGGCTAGCCTCAATGAGCAGTTCTTC
TRBV10-1	.	TRBJ2-1	.	CASSNRDLGSNEQFF	TGCGCCAGCAGCAACCGGGACTTGGGATCCAATGAGCAGTTCTTC
TRBV20-1	.	TRBJ2-3	once	CSAGITDTQYF	TGCAGTGCTGGTATCACAGATACGCAGTATTTT
TRBV5-1	.	TRBJ2-2	.	CASSAMTTGELFF	TGCGCCAGCAGCGCCATGACCACCGGGGAGCTGTTTTTT
TRBV10-1	TRBD1	TRBJ2-7	.	CASSESTGGRYEQYF	TGCGCCAGCAGTGAGTCGACAGGGGGCCGCTACGAGCAGTACTTC
TRBV6-1	TRBD1	TRBJ2-7	.	CASSEPTGKEYF	TGTGCCAGCAGTGAACCGACAGGGAAGGAGTACTTC
TRBV11-3	TRBD2	TRBJ2-7	.	CASSSVKQREGLGCEQYF	TGTGCCAGCAGCTCAGTAAAACAGCGGGAGGGCCTAGGGTGCGAGCAGTACTTC
TRBV6-4	.	TRBJ1-5	.	CASSRDGGQPQHF	TGTGCCAGCTCCCGGGACGGGGGTCAGCCCCAGCATTTT
TRBV7-6	.	TRBJ2-5	few	CASSPNQETQYF	TGTGCCAGCAGCCCCAACCAAGAGACCCAGTACTTC
TRBV27	.	TRBJ1-4	.	CASSLSWQGDEKLFF	TGTGCCAGCAGTTTATCGTGGCAGGGTGATGAAAAACTGTTTTTT
TRBV27	.	TRBJ1-4	.	CASSRIRGETNEKLFF	TGTGCCAGCAGTCGAATAAGGGGGGAGACTAATGAAAAACTGTTTTTT
TRBV6-1	.	TRBJ1-5	.	CASTRGRNQPQHF	TGTGCCAGCACCCGGGGCCGCAATCAGCCCCAGCATTTT
TRBV27	.	TRBJ2-3	.	CASSLGTATDTQYF	TGTGCCAGCAGTTTAGGGACCGCCACAGATACGCAGTATTTT
TRBV5-8	.	TRBJ1-1	.	CASSFEGIDTEAFF	TGTGCCAGCAGCTTTGAGGGGATAGACACTGAAGCTTTCTTT
TRBV5-4	TRBD1	TRBJ1-5	.	CASSHDGTGNQPQHF	TGTGCCAGCAGCCACGATGGGACAGGCAATCAGCCCCAGCATTTT
TRBV19	TRBD2	TRBJ2-1	.	CASNSGRAYNEQFF	TGTGCCAGTAACAGCGGGAGGGCCTACAATGAGCAGTTCTTC
TRBV25-1	.	TRBJ2-2	.	CASSSRAANTGELFF	TGTGCCAGCAGTTCCCGGGCGGCGAACACCGGGGAGCTGTTTTTT
TRBV5-5	.	TRBJ1-5	.	CASSPVGAGIDSNQPQHF	TGTGCCAGCAGCCCCGTCGGGGCAGGGATCGATAGCAATCAGCCCCAGCATTTT
TRBV5-1	.	TRBJ2-6	.	CASSLIESGANVLTF	TGCGCCAGCAGCTTGATCGAATCTGGGGCCAACGTCCTGACTTTC
TRBV13	TRBD2	TRBJ2-3	.	CASSSLAGATDTQYF	TGTGCCAGCAGCTCGCTAGCGGGCGCCACAGATACGCAGTATTTT
TRBV10-1	.	TRBJ1-2	.	CASSESSGYGYTF	TGCGCCAGCAGTGAGTCGTCAGGGTATGGCTACACCTTC
TRBV27	TRBD2	TRBJ2-2	once	CASSFRGLAGGRTGELFF	TGTGCCAGCAGTTTCCGAGGACTAGCGGGAGGCAGGACCGGGGAGCTGTTTTTT
TRBV5-1	TRBD1	TRBJ2-7	.	CASSLMDREVNEQYF	TGCGCCAGCAGCTTAATGGACAGGGAGGTCAACGAGCAGTACTTC
TRBV25-1	TRBD1	TRBJ2-7	few	CASSGRQGVSYEQYF	TGTGCCAGCAGTGGAAGACAGGGAGTAAGCTACGAGCAGTACTTC
TRBV6-1	.	TRBJ2-5	.	CASSEASGSPAQETQYF	TGTGCCAGCAGTGAAGCGTCGGGGTCCCCGGCCCAAGAGACCCAGTACTTC
TRBV10-3	.	TRBJ2-7	.	CAISGGTVSYEQYF	TGTGCCATCAGTGGGGGGACGGTCTCCTACGAGCAGTACTTC